The entry below describes one T cell receptor beta chain. Its specific antigen is unknown. No clone much larger than this one lies a single base away; base qualities are absent. The data belong to a study of early stage breast cancer tumors (dated by TCRdb to the late 2010s). As for the study more broadly: Of the roughly 15 invasive breast tumors, roughly eleven were found to be estrogen receptor-positive, progesterone receptor-positive and HER2-negative. Most of the 12 ER+/PR+/HER2- tumors were invasive ductal carcinomas, while the other four were invasive lobular carcinomas. On average, each sample got about 9.3-fold read coverage. A total of around 2.7 million templates, representing some 1,000,000 unique clonotypes, were detected across all samples.

Trimming at the junction amounts to 5 bases on V and 3 bases on J, and the germline ends lie 13 bases apart. Measured from the cysteine to the phenylalanine, the CDR3 is 14 residues long. The only DNA kept is the CDR3, 42 bases in frame from the first base. The germline V gene (reference sequence) provides CDR1 SEHNR and CDR2 FQNEAQ. Every sample was amplified as two independent genomic DNA replicates, using around 0.46 ug for blood and 1.5 ug for tumor or normal breast. TCRB sequencing of genomic DNA was carried out with the ImmunoSeq Intro kit according to the manufacturer's instructions. Multiplex PCR was run for roughly 29 cycles using proprietary primers and spike-in control sequences for absolute quantification. Single-end 150-bp reads were used to sequence an 87-bp fragment spanning the CDR3 plus the flanking V and J genes. Seven samples, with two replicates for each sample, were multiplexed per lane of an Illumina MiSeq using version 3.0 chemistry. The authors' pipeline ran thus. Raw data were processed with the vendor's proprietary pipeline, and both replicates were merged into a single result per sample. A clonotype was defined as productive rearrangements that share the same V-gene family, CDR3 amino acid sequence and J-gene segment. To compute clonality, the normalized Shannon entropy (Pielou evenness) of TCRB abundances was subtracted from 1. To estimate T cell density, the total number of templates was divided by the number of input cells, which was inferred from the amount of DNA input. Total repertoire diversity and clonality were estimated with Recon using default parameters. Tumor-enriched clonotypes were defined as having over 0.1% abundance in tumor and at least 32-fold higher abundance than in normal breast. TCRdb stores this immuneACCESS table with in-frame sequences only. Part of the clones is absent; in the studies checked, under half of the shortfall reflects unresolved V genes, and no reason is known for the rest. The V and J calls and clone size were taken over from that table, and D and trimming were inferred from the DNA. For this sample the table gives approximately 10,000 clones, of which approximately 72% were detected only once. 22% of the sample belongs to the ten largest clones.

About 20-50 mg of tumor tissue was diced and typically yielded more than 2.5 ug of DNA. The study profiled bulk TCR beta-chain repertoires in matched peripheral blood, tumor and adjacent normal breast tissue taken from over 15 patients with early-stage breast cancer. After resection, tumor tissue identified by eye was cut out and put into prechilled RNAlater. Using a TissueLyser II, roughly 20-55 mg of tumor tissue was diced and homogenized in RLTplus buffer with beta-mercaptoethanol and antifoaming agent. The Qiagen AllPrep DNA/RNA Mini kit was used to extract genomic DNA. The paper as a whole reports these results and caveats: Enriched TCRB sequences shared across patients were found to be mostly commonly generated sequences that were unlikely to play an important role in the tumor microenvironment. Chain pairing and functional markers such as CD4, CD8 and FOXP3 were missed by bulk genomic DNA sequencing of unsorted cells. Compared with adjacent normal breast tissue, tumors had roughly 2.7-fold higher T cell density and higher clonality. Because the cohort was small, analysis by tumor subtype was not possible. Greater similarity was observed between blood and normal breast repertoires than between blood and tumor repertoires, and tumor was distinguished from normal in 14 of 16 patients when each tissue was compared with blood.

The chain is assembled from TRBV7-9 and TRBJ2-5; the D gene is perhaps TRBD2, from 6 matching bases. The receptor comes from a person aged 35-50 years with breast cancer. Material for sequencing was breast tumor tissue. The DNA sequence follows: TGTGCCAGCAGCCCCCGGGGCGGGGAAGAGACCCAGTACTTC. It translates to CASSPRGGEETQYF.